The 12 T cell receptor beta chains in this list originate from one sample, sequenced in a study of CD8+ T cells in alopecia areata. RNA, once extracted, was reverse transcribed into cDNA for use as the sequencing template. TCRdb's copy holds only in-frame clones and misses some; the assay was immunoSEQ multiplex PCR. This table holds about 200,000 clones, more than 30% found once. Noted treatment: oral pan-JAK inhibitor, 5-10 mg twice daily. The sample consisted of CD4+ T cells sorted from blood, taken between weeks 30 and 35, from a patient treated with tofacitinib. The receptors were gathered from a human donor with alopecia areata.

The chain links TRBV19 to TRBJ2-6; D is uncertain. The V end lost 7 bases, the J end lost 1 base, and 11 bases lay between the germline ends. Germline assignment: CDR1 LNHDA and CDR2 SQIVND (reference sequence). CDR3 length equals 15 residues. The CDR3 protein is CASTKANSGANVLTF. CDR3 in DNA: TGTGCCAGTACCAAAGCGAATTCTGGGGCCAACGTCCTGACTTTC.

This clone has only one observation. This chain uses TRBV9 with TRBJ2-1; D is perhaps TRBD2 (5 bases). The CDR3 totals 13 residues. Germline-derived CDR1 and CDR2 are SGDLS and YYNGEE. V was pared by 0 bases and J by 8 bases, with 9 bases between. CDR3 region: CASSVGTVHEQFF. The CDR3 region has the DNA TGTGCCAGCAGCGTAGGGACTGTCCATGAGCAGTTCTTC.

The sample holds a few counts of this clone. The V and J genes are TRBV7-9 and TRBJ2-7; D is unclear. Germline values: CDR1 SEHNR, CDR2 FQNEAQ (reference sequence). V was clipped by 3 bases and J by 1 base, with 10 bases between them. The CDR3 has 14 residues. This chain's CDR3 is CASSLNSESYEQYF. In DNA form, the CDR3 reads TGTGCCAGCAGCTTGAACAGTGAGTCCTACGAGCAGTACTTC.

This clone turned up a few times. This rearrangement joins TRBV15 to TRBJ1-2, with a weak D call TRBD1 (5 bases). The CDR3 has 14 residues. Germline V lookup: CDR1 LNHNV, CDR2 YYDKDF (reference sequence). Deletions cut 1 base from V and 8 bases from J, with 14 bases between. CDR3 protein: CATSRGSRVGGYTF. The CDR3 DNA reads TGTGCCACCAGCAGAGGCTCCAGGGTCGGGGGCTACACCTTC. Variable domain in full (rest from reference TRBV15 and TRBJ1-2): DAMVIQNPRYQVTQFGKPVTLSCSQTLNHNVMYWYQQKSSQAPKLLFHYYDKDFNNEADTPDNFQSRRPNTSFCFLDIRSPGLGDTAMYLCATSRGSRVGGYTFGSGTRLTVV.

This clone came up a few times. V usage is TRBV5-1 and J usage is TRBJ2-3, with D maybe TRBD1 (5 bases). Trimming cost V 0 bases and J 5 bases, with 19 bases left between them. The germline V gene has CDR1 SGHRS and CDR2 YFSETQ. This CDR3 contains 17 residues. This CDR3 is CASSLGIRAGQGDTQYF. The CDR3 nucleotides read TGCGCCAGCAGCTTGGGAATTAGGGCAGGCCAGGGAGATACGCAGTATTTT.

This clone showed up just a few times. The CDR3 region is CASSPNGQGGSYEQYF. CDR3 nucleotides: TGTGCCAGCAGCCCTAACGGACAGGGTGGTTCCTACGAGCAGTACTTC. The chain joins TRBV11-1 to TRBJ2-7; 8 bases are a match to TRBD1. The CDR3 loop spans 16 amino acids. J was trimmed by 1 base and V by 5 bases; bases with no gene match: 10. Looked up from germline, CDR1 is SGHAT and CDR2 is FQDESV (reference sequence).

The rearrangement uses TRBV25-1 and TRBJ1-2; 7 bases are shared with TRBD1. V dropped 2 bases and J dropped 5; count of bases not matched to a gene: 2. There are 13 residues in the CDR3. Germline V gene data show CDR1 as MGHDK and CDR2 as SYGVNS. The CDR3: CASSERQGYGYTF. CDR3 in DNA: TGTGCCAGCAGTGAAAGACAGGGATATGGCTACACCTTC.

This clone was seen a few times. V and J are TRBV14 and TRBJ2-1; a weak D match, TRBD1 (5 bases). The CDR3 extends over 13 amino acids. V lost 1 base and J lost 11, with 12 bases in between. The germline CDR1 and CDR2 sequences are SGHDN and FVKESK. CDR3 DNA: TGTGCCAGCAGCCAAGGGACAAGATGGCAGCAGTTCTTC. Translating gives CASSQGTRWQQFF. Variable domain in full (rest from reference TRBV14 and TRBJ2-1): EAGVTQFPSHSVIEKGQTVTLRCDPISGHDNLYWYRRVMGKEIKFLLHFVKESKQDESGMPNNRFLAERTGGTYSTLKVQPAELEDSGVYFCASSQGTRWQQFFGPGTRLTVL.

The chain joins TRBV18 to TRBJ2-2; 10 bases agree with TRBD2. This CDR3 spans 16 amino acids. CDR1 is KGHSH, CDR2 LQKENI, per germline. The V segment lost 1 base and the J segment 4 bases; nucleotides outside the gene matches: 3. This CDR3 is CASSPQLAGPTGELFF. The DNA of the CDR3 is TGTGCCAGCTCACCACAACTAGCGGGGCCCACCGGGGAGCTGTTTTTT.

This clone was counted between two and nine times. The chain is built from TRBV5-1 and TRBJ1-1, with D possibly being TRBD1 (6 bases). The CDR3 consists of 13 residues. Germline CDR1 is SGHRS and CDR2 is YFSETQ. V lost 5 bases and J 4 bases, leaving 12 bases between the germline ends. Written as DNA, the CDR3 is TGCGCCAGCAGTAGGGACATCGGCACTGAAGCTTTCTTT. Translating it yields CASSRDIGTEAFF.

Points on this clone: A single base separates this from a much larger clone, so it may be a read error. Other DNA sequences within the sample encode an identical CDR3. This chain connects TRBV7-9 to TRBJ2-5; tentative D call: TRBD1 (5 bases). The V and J ends lost 5 bases and 5 bases respectively, with 12 bases between them. The CDR3 extends over 13 amino acids. CDR1 and CDR2 from the germline V gene are SEHNR and FQNEAQ (reference sequence). CDR3 sequence reads: CASSPQGRETQYF. The CDR3 coding sequence is TGTGCCAGCAGCCCCCAGGGTCGGGAGACCCAGTACTTC.

V and J are TRBV7-6 and TRBJ2-7; no clear D gene. The V gene's germline CDR1 is SGHVS and CDR2 FNYEAQ. This CDR3 has 13 residues. V lost 5 bases to trimming and J lost 5 bases, with 13 bases between them. The CDR3 sequence is CASSLRAADEQYF. CDR3 DNA: TGTGCCAGCAGCCTAAGGGCCGCGGACGAGCAGTACTTC.